The 11 T cell receptor beta chains listed next were all sequenced from one sample in a study of beta chain features in type 1 diabetes (dated by TCRdb to 2016 to 2019). The method behind the library was the immunoSEQ multiplex PCR assay. The entire amount of isolated RNA was reverse transcribed using the High Capacity cDNA Reverse Transcription Kit, so the sequenced TCRB transcripts were expressed ones. As stored in TCRdb, this immuneACCESS dataset retains in-frame rearrangements with V and J assigned. A fraction of the clones does not appear; measured against another copy, unresolved V genes explain less than half of the discrepancy, and the remainder lacks a known reason. This sample gives roughly 380,000 clones in total; around a fifth of them show up just once. About 0.045% of the sample goes to the ten largest clones. Material: naive CD4+ T cells from blood. Interpreted using the paper, the cell subset or site label stands for: true naive CD4+ T cells. The receptors were gathered from a young woman in good health.

This clone has a handful of counts. The chain links TRBV30 to TRBJ2-7; 12 bases are shared with TRBD1. From germline, CDR1 is GTSNPN and CDR2 SVGIG (reference sequence). Germline trimming cut 0 bases from V and 5 bases from J; bases unmatched to any gene: 11. The CDR3 runs to 17 residues. CDR3 sequence reads: CAWSVPGQGARWDEQYF. The DNA of the CDR3 is TGTGCCTGGAGTGTACCGGGACAGGGGGCGCGGTGGGACGAGCAGTACTTC.

The CDR3 sequence: CASSLGWGGNQPQHF. The CDR3 DNA reads TGCGCCAGCAGCCTTGGGTGGGGGGGCAATCAGCCCCAGCATTTT. The V call is TRBV4-1, the J call TRBJ1-5, with a weak D call TRBD1 (5 bases). The CDR3 has 15 amino acids. Between the trimmed V and J ends, which lost 4 bases and 2 bases, there was a span of 12 bases. Germline CDR1 MGHRA, CDR2 YSYEKL.

This rearrangement joins TRBV5-4 to TRBJ2-3, with 13 bases lining up with TRBD2. Trimming cost V 4 bases and J 0 bases; bases outside gene matches: 2. Looked up from germline, CDR1 is SGHNT and CDR2 is YYREEE (reference sequence). This CDR3 has 16 amino acids. The CDR3 spells CASSPGLAGSTDTQYF. The CDR3 nucleotides are TGTGCCAGCAGCCCGGGACTAGCGGGGAGCACAGATACGCAGTATTTT.

This sequence joins TRBV30 and TRBJ2-3; D is perhaps TRBD2 (6 bases). This CDR3 is built from 15 residues. The germline V and J ends were trimmed by 3 bases and 0 bases, with 13 bases remaining between them. Germline V gene data show CDR1 as GTSNPN and CDR2 as SVGIG (reference sequence). This CDR3 reads CAWRSAGTSTDTQYF. CDR3 bases: TGTGCCTGGAGGTCAGCAGGGACTAGCACAGATACGCAGTATTTT.

The V gene is TRBV19, the J gene TRBJ2-1; 9 bases map to TRBD2. Germline CDR1 reads LNHDA; CDR2 reads SQIVND (reference sequence). V shed 7 bases and J 6 bases; nucleotides not matched to a gene: 7. The CDR3 is made up of 14 amino acids. CDR3 DNA sequence: TGTGCCAGTAAAATAGGACTAGCGAGCAATGAGCAGTTCTTC. Residues: CASKIGLASNEQFF.

This chain uses TRBV27 with TRBJ2-1, with TRBD2 identical over 7 bases. There are 15 residues in the CDR3. V lost 2 bases and J lost 5; bases outside the gene matches: 6. Per germline, CDR1 MNHEY and CDR2 SMNVEV (reference sequence). Here the CDR3 reads CASSLAGAQNNEQFF. CDR3 coding DNA: TGTGCCAGCAGTTTAGCGGGAGCGCAGAACAATGAGCAGTTCTTC.

This clone was counted between two and nine times. The V and J genes are TRBV7-2 and TRBJ2-3; D is ambiguous. The ends were cut back, 0 bases at V and 6 bases at J, with 10 bases in the middle. This CDR3 is built from 14 residues. Per germline, CDR1 SGHTA and CDR2 FQGNSA. The CDR3 DNA sequence: TGTGCCAGCAGCTTAGCAACTTTATGGGATACGCAGTATTTT. This codes for CASSLATLWDTQYF. Full variable domain (remainder filled in from reference TRBV7-2 and TRBJ2-3): GAGVSQSPSNKVTEKGKDVELRCDPISGHTALYWYRQSLGQGLEFLIYFQGNSAPDKSGLPSDRFSAERTGGSVSTLTIQRTQQEDSAVYLCASSLATLWDTQYFGPGTRLTVL.

The V call is TRBV29-1, the J call TRBJ2-3; weak D call: TRBD2 (5 bases). V lost 3 bases to trimming and J lost 0 bases, with 10 bases between them. Germline V gives CDR1 SQVTM, CDR2 ANQGSEA. The CDR3 runs to 14 residues. CDR3 residues: CSVEGTGSTDTQYF. DNA of the CDR3: TGCAGCGTTGAGGGAACGGGGAGCACAGATACGCAGTATTTT.

Concerning this clone: The same CDR3 also results from other DNA sequences found in this sample. The genes are TRBV5-1 and TRBJ2-3; no firm D call. In germline, CDR1 is SGHRS, CDR2 YFSETQ. The CDR3 spans 14 residues. The V end lost 0 bases, the J end lost 2 bases, and 7 bases lay between the germline ends. This CDR3 reads CASSLGQSTDTQYF. The DNA of the CDR3 is TGCGCCAGCAGCTTGGGCCAGTCCACAGATACGCAGTATTTT.

V is TRBV5-1 and J is TRBJ2-3; weak D call: TRBD2 (6 bases). This CDR3 contains 16 residues. V was clipped by 0 bases and J by 0 bases, with 11 bases between them. Germline lookup yields CDR1 SGHRS and CDR2 YFSETQ. The CDR3 loop is CASSLAAGTSTDTQYF. The CDR3, as DNA: TGCGCCAGCAGCTTGGCCGCGGGGACTAGCACAGATACGCAGTATTTT.

The V and J genes are TRBV4-1 and TRBJ2-3; 7 bases line up with TRBD2. The germline V gene has CDR1 MGHRA and CDR2 YSYEKL. Germline trimming cut 3 bases from V and 5 bases from J; bases unmatched to any gene: 11. This CDR3 comprises 16 residues. CDR3: CASSHPGTTFIDTQYF. CDR3 nucleotides: TGCGCCAGCAGCCACCCTGGGACTACCTTTATAGATACGCAGTATTTT.